This TCR beta chain was sequenced for a study of T-cell reconstitution after alpha-beta-depleted transplantation in children. Study conclusions and caveats: T-cell counts and diversity at one year following transplant were attributed mainly to newly produced T cells.

Per the germline V gene, CDR1 is PRHDT and CDR2 is FYEKMQ (reference sequence). CDR3 length equals 16 residues. The V and J ends lost 2 bases and 5 bases, in that order; junction bases with no gene match: 9. This clonotype turned up a few times. Its antigen is currently unknown. Unique molecular identifiers were incorporated during preparation of the TCRbeta library. MiXCR, run by TCRdb on the PCR reads, gives a single entry per CDR3 protein. The table has about 980,000 distinct CDR3 sequences, about 29% seen once. The specimen was PBMCs, mostly from graft donor cells, collected 360 days after TCRalphabeta/CD19-depleted stem cell transplant. V is TRBV13 and J is TRBJ2-3; 8 bases are shared with TRBD2. This TCR came from a boy under three years old who had a stem cell transplant for SCID, so the T cells may come from the graft donor. The CDR3 sequence is CASSLTFRAGEDTQYF. The CDR3, as DNA: TGTGCCAGCAGCTTAACGTTTCGAGCGGGGGAAGATACGCAGTATTTT.